This is a list of T cell receptor beta chains from one sample in a study of blood T cell repertoires in COVID-19. The repertoire was sequenced with immunoSEQ multiplex PCR; TCRdb's copy has only in-frame clones and lacks some. The sample holds about 290,000 clones; about 85% are singletons and the top ten take around 4.2%. The specimen was peripheral blood. These receptors all stem from a woman between 45 and 60 years old with active or convalescent COVID-19. The CDR3 runs from the conserved cysteine through the conserved F or W. The order of the fields is J gene, V gene, D gene, CDR3 protein. D genes are given only for firm matches.

J: TRBJ1-2
V: TRBV7-2
D: TRBD1
CDR3: CASSLEGQGIGGYTF

J: TRBJ2-7
V: TRBV28
D: TRBD2
CDR3: CASTSGRYEQYF

J: TRBJ1-1
V: TRBV29-1
D: NA
CDR3: CSVVRGMNTEAFF

J: TRBJ1-5
V: TRBV6-4
D: NA
CDR3: CASSTGYNQPQHF

J: TRBJ2-7
V: TRBV10-3
D: NA
CDR3: CAARAGYEQYF

J: TRBJ2-7
V: TRBV4-2
D: NA
CDR3: CASSQDGPVGEQYF

J: TRBJ1-2
V: TRBV28
D: TRBD1
CDR3: CASRPPGDRVGYTF

J: TRBJ2-6
V: TRBV13
D: TRBD2
CDR3: CASSLAGGFHAGANVLTF

J: TRBJ2-7
V: TRBV7-2
D: TRBD1
CDR3: CASSWTGVAYEQYF

J: TRBJ2-1
V: TRBV10-3
D: TRBD2
CDR3: CAITRQAGVGNEQFF

J: TRBJ1-4
V: TRBV25-1
D: TRBD1
CDR3: CASSEGNRGTNEKLFF

J: TRBJ1-5
V: TRBV18
D: TRBD1
CDR3: CASSVGQGGEPQHF

J: TRBJ1-2
V: TRBV2
D: NA
CDR3: CASSETGIYGYTF

J: TRBJ2-2
V: TRBV7-2
D: TRBD2
CDR3: CASSGLAGGSGELFF

J: TRBJ2-1
V: TRBV5-1
D: TRBD2
CDR3: CASSLGLTFGTSGKVRYEQFF

J: TRBJ2-3
V: TRBV28
D: TRBD1
CDR3: CASSHSGTGEDTQYF

J: TRBJ2-1
V: TRBV28
D: TRBD2
CDR3: CASSIGREGGEQFF

J: TRBJ1-1
V: TRBV28
D: NA
CDR3: CASSTPQGINTEAFF

J: TRBJ1-4
V: TRBV14
D: NA
CDR3: CASSPRRQAPNEKLFF

J: TRBJ2-7
V: TRBV5-6
D: TRBD1
CDR3: CASSVTGTGVSYEQYF

J: TRBJ1-3
V: TRBV15
D: TRBD1
CDR3: CATSRDRQGTGNTIYF

J: TRBJ1-4
V: TRBV4-1
D: NA
CDR3: CASSQTQGGEKLFF

J: TRBJ2-2
V: TRBV7-9
D: NA
CDR3: CASSLARGGLEPGELFF

J: TRBJ1-1
V: TRBV5-8
D: TRBD1
CDR3: CASSIGQAEAFF

J: TRBJ2-1
V: TRBV7-2
D: TRBD1
CDR3: CASSYRDSYNEQFF

J: TRBJ1-1
V: TRBV27
D: TRBD1
CDR3: CASSFLGTGAMNTEAFF

J: TRBJ1-1
V: TRBV28
D: TRBD1
CDR3: CASLTWTGQAEAFF

J: TRBJ1-6
V: TRBV27
D: NA
CDR3: CASRGQADSPLHF

J: TRBJ1-1
V: TRBV14
D: NA
CDR3: CASSPYGRNTEAFF

J: TRBJ1-2
V: TRBV27
D: NA
CDR3: CASSPTALYGYTF

J: TRBJ2-4
V: TRBV13
D: TRBD1
CDR3: CASSPPGQDLAKNIQYF

J: TRBJ2-1
V: TRBV6-4
D: NA
CDR3: CASSERGPNNEQFF

J: TRBJ2-1
V: TRBV3-1/TRBV3-2
D: NA
CDR3: CASSQDVKGLPSTYNEQFF

J: TRBJ2-1
V: TRBV7-3
D: NA
CDR3: CASSPAAGGLGQFF

J: TRBJ2-1
V: TRBV29-1
D: TRBD1
CDR3: CSVEGRGSYNEQFF

J: TRBJ2-5
V: TRBV6-1
D: NA
CDR3: CASSEPDRPQETQYF

J: TRBJ2-3
V: TRBV29-1
D: NA
CDR3: CSVDGRRGTDTQYF

J: TRBJ1-1
V: TRBV3-1/TRBV3-2
D: TRBD1
CDR3: CASSWTGDTEAFF

J: TRBJ2-7
V: TRBV27
D: TRBD1
CDR3: CASSFGDRAGQYF

J: TRBJ1-4
V: TRBV5-4
D: TRBD1
CDR3: CASSPGASRGPGELFF

J: TRBJ1-4
V: TRBV2
D: TRBD1
CDR3: CASSPRDRGRLFF

J: TRBJ2-5
V: TRBV6-2/TRBV6-3
D: NA
CDR3: CASSSGEGETQYF

J: TRBJ2-1
V: TRBV30
D: TRBD2
CDR3: CAWSGGLAENNEQFF

J: TRBJ2-3
V: TRBV20-1
D: TRBD2
CDR3: CSASPLAGGPGNTQYF

J: TRBJ2-3
V: TRBV2
D: NA
CDR3: CASSLEAQDTQYF

J: TRBJ1-6
V: TRBV13
D: NA
CDR3: CASSFWGRDNSPLHF

J: TRBJ2-7
V: TRBV25-1
D: NA
CDR3: CASSEGLKQYF

J: TRBJ2-3
V: TRBV9
D: NA
CDR3: CASSVVGLRTDTQYF

J: TRBJ1-1
V: TRBV3-1/TRBV3-2
D: TRBD1
CDR3: CASSQAGGTEAFF

J: TRBJ2-5
V: TRBV5-1
D: TRBD1
CDR3: CASSPGQVNGETQYF

J: TRBJ2-2
V: TRBV29-1
D: NA
CDR3: CSVEENRNTGELFF

J: TRBJ1-1
V: TRBV19
D: NA
CDR3: CASSIGGGSTEAFF

J: TRBJ2-7
V: TRBV5-5
D: NA
CDR3: CASSLKGTYEQYF

J: TRBJ1-5
V: TRBV5-8
D: TRBD1
CDR3: CASSLRRPRGQGNQPQHF